The sample holds one count of the clone carrying this TCR beta chain. The record originates from a study of cytomegalovirus exposure and HLA in healthy donors. Germline CDR1 and CDR2: SGHAT and FQNNGV. The V segment lost 3 bases and the J segment 9 bases; nucleotides outside the gene matches: 4. The CDR3 has 13 amino acids. The PCR employed 60 Vbeta primers together with 13 Jbeta primers. TCRdb keeps only in-frame clones here, not all; method: immunoSEQ multiplex PCR. This sample has over 150,000 clones, with 74% found just once. The clonotype comes from a young man in good health and CMV-seronegative. Source material: PBMCs. The rearrangement uses TRBV11-2 and TRBJ2-1; TRBD2 agrees at 8 bases. The CDR3 loop reads CASSFVRGGEQFF. Written as DNA, the CDR3 is TGTGCCAGCAGCTTCGTCCGGGGGGGTGAGCAGTTCTTC.